This is a list of T cell receptor beta chains from one sample in a study of blood T cell repertoires in COVID-19. Only in-frame clones appear in the TCRdb table, and some are missing; sequencing was by immunoSEQ multiplex PCR. The table has about 55,000 clones, 75% to 85% seen once. The specimen was peripheral blood. These receptors originate from a human donor in a cohort sampled during active COVID-19. The CDR3 runs from the conserved cysteine through the conserved F or W. The order of the fields is V gene, J gene, clone size, D gene, CDR3 DNA, CDR3 protein. A D gene is named only where the DNA matches it firmly. The size field is filled for only some rows; it gives once, few, many or a size class.

v_call: TRBV6-5
j_call: TRBJ2-7
clone_size: .
d_call: TRBD2
cdr3_nt: TGTGCCAGCATCCAGACTAGCGGGACCTACGAGCAGTACTTC
cdr3_aa: CASIQTSGTYEQYF

v_call: TRBV6-2/TRBV6-3
j_call: TRBJ2-7
clone_size: .
d_call: TRBD2
cdr3_nt: TGTGCCAGCAGTGACACGATAGCGGGAGGGCCTCAGTACTTC
cdr3_aa: CASSDTIAGGPQYF

v_call: TRBV5-5
j_call: TRBJ1-1
clone_size: .
d_call: TRBD1
cdr3_nt: TGTGCCAGCAGCTTGATACAGGGGAGGAACACTGAAGCTTTCTTT
cdr3_aa: CASSLIQGRNTEAFF

v_call: TRBV6-4
j_call: TRBJ2-1
clone_size: once
d_call: TRBD1
cdr3_nt: TGTGCCAGCAGTCCCCTACCGGACAGGGCGAATGAGCAGTTCTTC
cdr3_aa: CASSPLPDRANEQFF

v_call: TRBV6-1
j_call: TRBJ2-5
clone_size: .
d_call: .
cdr3_nt: TGTGCCAGCAGTGAGCAAACGGGAGCTGAGACCCAGTACTTC
cdr3_aa: CASSEQTGAETQYF

v_call: TRBV5-1
j_call: TRBJ2-3
clone_size: .
d_call: .
cdr3_nt: TGCGCCAGCATCCCTTCCCCGGGCACAGATACGCAGTATTTT
cdr3_aa: CASIPSPGTDTQYF

v_call: TRBV9
j_call: TRBJ1-2
clone_size: .
d_call: TRBD1
cdr3_nt: TGTGCCAGCAGCGTAGAATGGGACAGGGTTGATGGCTACACCTTC
cdr3_aa: CASSVEWDRVDGYTF

v_call: TRBV28
j_call: TRBJ1-3
clone_size: .
d_call: .
cdr3_nt: TGTGCCAGCATATCACAGGGATACTCTGGAAACACCATATATTTT
cdr3_aa: CASISQGYSGNTIYF

v_call: TRBV18
j_call: TRBJ2-2
clone_size: .
d_call: TRBD1
cdr3_nt: TGTGCCAGCTCACCACGGGACAGTAAGACCGGGGAGCTGTTTTTT
cdr3_aa: CASSPRDSKTGELFF

v_call: TRBV24-1
j_call: TRBJ2-1
clone_size: .
d_call: TRBD2
cdr3_nt: TGTGCCACCAGTGAGCGCGGGACTAGCATTTACTACAATGAGCAGTTCTTC
cdr3_aa: CATSERGTSIYYNEQFF

v_call: TRBV27
j_call: TRBJ2-1
clone_size: .
d_call: TRBD2
cdr3_nt: TGTGCCAGCAGTCTTAGACTAGCGAGCTCCTACAATGAGCAGTTCTTC
cdr3_aa: CASSLRLASSYNEQFF

v_call: TRBV12-3/TRBV12-4
j_call: TRBJ2-5
clone_size: once
d_call: TRBD1
cdr3_nt: TGTGCCAGCAGTTTTTTGGACAGGGAGACCCAGTACTTC
cdr3_aa: CASSFLDRETQYF

v_call: TRBV10-1
j_call: TRBJ1-1
clone_size: .
d_call: .
cdr3_nt: TGCGCCAGCAGTCTTACAGGGAGCCCAGCTTTCTTT
cdr3_aa: CASSLTGSPAFF

v_call: TRBV9
j_call: TRBJ2-3
clone_size: .
d_call: TRBD2
cdr3_nt: TGTGCCAGCAGCCGGACTAGCGGGAGTGGTGGCACAGATACGCAGTATTTT
cdr3_aa: CASSRTSGSGGTDTQYF

v_call: TRBV7-2
j_call: TRBJ2-7
clone_size: .
d_call: .
cdr3_nt: TGTGCCAGCAGCCTCCGTCTACCGGAGGGGGAGCAGTACTTC
cdr3_aa: CASSLRLPEGEQYF

v_call: TRBV30
j_call: TRBJ1-1
clone_size: once
d_call: TRBD1
cdr3_nt: TGTGCCTGGAAGAAGGGGGCGAACACTGAAGCTTTCTTT
cdr3_aa: CAWKKGANTEAFF